This record covers a single TCR beta chain. This sample was included in a study of blood T cell repertoires in COVID-19. Looked up from germline, CDR1 is MNHNY and CDR2 is SVGAGI (reference sequence). The V segment lost 2 bases and the J segment 1 base; nucleotides outside the gene matches: 3. The CDR3 has 16 amino acids. The data were produced by immunoSEQ multiplex PCR, yet TCRdb's version contains in-frame clones alone and is incomplete. The data show approximately 120,000 clones, 88% seen once. The sequence was obtained from a human donor in a cohort sampled during active COVID-19. The sample consisted of peripheral blood. The chain combines TRBV6-6 with TRBJ2-7; 12 positions agree with TRBD2. In DNA, the CDR3 is TGTGCCAGCAGTTACCCCACTAGCGGGAGGTCCTACGAGCAGTACTTC. Encoded protein: CASSYPTSGRSYEQYF.